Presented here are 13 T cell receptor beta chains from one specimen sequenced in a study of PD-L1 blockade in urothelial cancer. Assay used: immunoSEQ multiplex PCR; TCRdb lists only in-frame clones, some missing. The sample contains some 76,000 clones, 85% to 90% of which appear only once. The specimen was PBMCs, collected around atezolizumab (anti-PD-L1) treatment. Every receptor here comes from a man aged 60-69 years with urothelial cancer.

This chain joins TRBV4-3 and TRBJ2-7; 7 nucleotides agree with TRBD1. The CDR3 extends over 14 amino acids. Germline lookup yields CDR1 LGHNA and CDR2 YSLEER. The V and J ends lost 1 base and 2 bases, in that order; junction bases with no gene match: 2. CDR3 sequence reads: CASSQAGQTYEQYF. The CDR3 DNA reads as TGCGCCAGCAGCCAAGCGGGACAGACCTACGAGCAGTACTTC.

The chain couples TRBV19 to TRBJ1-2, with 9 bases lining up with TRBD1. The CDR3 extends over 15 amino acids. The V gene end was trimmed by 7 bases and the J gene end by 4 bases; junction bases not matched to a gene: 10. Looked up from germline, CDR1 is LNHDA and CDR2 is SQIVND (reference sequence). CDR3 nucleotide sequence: TGTGCCAGTAACCGACAGGGGGAGCGCGTCTATGGCTACACCTTC. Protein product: CASNRQGERVYGYTF.

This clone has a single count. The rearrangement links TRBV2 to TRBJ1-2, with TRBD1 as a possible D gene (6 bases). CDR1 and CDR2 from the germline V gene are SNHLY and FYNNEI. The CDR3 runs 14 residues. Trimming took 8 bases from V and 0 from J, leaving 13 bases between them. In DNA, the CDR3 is TGTGCCAGCGGAAAGGGGGGGTCTAACTATGGCTACACCTTC. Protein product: CASGKGGSNYGYTF.

CDR3 region: CASSERSRTGQNIQYF. DNA of the CDR3: TGTGCCAGCAGTGAACGGAGCCGGACAGGGCAAAACATTCAGTACTTC. This chain joins TRBV6-1 and TRBJ2-4; 8 positions agree with TRBD1. Germline V gene lookup returns CDR1 MNHNS and CDR2 SASEGT. The CDR3 contains 16 residues. Trimming cost V 2 bases and J 5 bases; bases outside gene matches: 8.

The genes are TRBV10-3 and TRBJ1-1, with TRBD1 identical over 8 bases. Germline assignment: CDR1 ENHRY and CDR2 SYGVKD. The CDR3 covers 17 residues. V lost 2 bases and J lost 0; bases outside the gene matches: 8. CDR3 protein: CAISERQGLNMNTEAFF. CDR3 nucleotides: TGTGCCATCAGTGAGCGACAGGGGCTGAATATGAACACTGAAGCTTTCTTT.

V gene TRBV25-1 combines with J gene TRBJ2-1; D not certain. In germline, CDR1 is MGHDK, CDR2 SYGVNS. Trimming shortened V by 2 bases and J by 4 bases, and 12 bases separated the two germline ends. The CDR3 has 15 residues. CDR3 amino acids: CASSEAGFGYNEQFF. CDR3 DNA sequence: TGTGCCAGCAGTGAAGCTGGCTTCGGGTACAATGAGCAGTTCTTC.

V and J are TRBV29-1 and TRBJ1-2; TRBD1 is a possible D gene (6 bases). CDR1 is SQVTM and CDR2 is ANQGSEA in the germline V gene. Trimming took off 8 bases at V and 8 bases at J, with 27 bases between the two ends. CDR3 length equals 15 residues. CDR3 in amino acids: CSLGHGGAGAEGYTF. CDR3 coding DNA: TGCAGCCTGGGGCACGGAGGAGCAGGGGCTGAGGGCTACACCTTC.

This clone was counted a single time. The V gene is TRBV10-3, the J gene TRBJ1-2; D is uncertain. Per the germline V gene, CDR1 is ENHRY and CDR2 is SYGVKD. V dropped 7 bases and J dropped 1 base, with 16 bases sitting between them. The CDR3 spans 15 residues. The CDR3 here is CAITRERVLNYGYTF. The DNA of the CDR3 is TGTGCCATCACCCGGGAGAGAGTCCTTAACTATGGCTACACCTTC.

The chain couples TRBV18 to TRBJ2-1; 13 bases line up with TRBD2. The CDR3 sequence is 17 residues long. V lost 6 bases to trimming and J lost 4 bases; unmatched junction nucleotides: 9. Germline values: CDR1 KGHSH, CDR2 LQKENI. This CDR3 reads CASSPFILAGGYNEQFF. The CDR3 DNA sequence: TGTGCCAGCTCGCCCTTCATACTAGCGGGGGGGTACAATGAGCAGTTCTTC. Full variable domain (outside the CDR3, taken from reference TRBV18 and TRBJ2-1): NAGVMQNPRHLVRRRGQEARLRCSPMKGHSHVYWYRQLPEEGLKFMVYLQKENIIDESGMPKERFSAEFPKEGPSILRIQQVVRGDSAAYFCASSPFILAGGYNEQFFGPGTRLTVL.

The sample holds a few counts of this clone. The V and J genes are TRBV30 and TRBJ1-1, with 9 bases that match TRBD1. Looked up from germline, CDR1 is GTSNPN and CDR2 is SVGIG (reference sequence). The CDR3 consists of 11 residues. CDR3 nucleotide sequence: TGTGCACGCCTCGGGACAGGGAAAGCTTTCTTT. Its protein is CARLGTGKAFF.

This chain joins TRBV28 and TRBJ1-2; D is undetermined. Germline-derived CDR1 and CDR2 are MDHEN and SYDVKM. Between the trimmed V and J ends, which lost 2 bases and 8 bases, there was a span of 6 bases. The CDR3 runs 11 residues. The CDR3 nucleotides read TGTGCCAGCAGTTTAAACAAAGGCTACACCTTC. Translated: CASSLNKGYTF.

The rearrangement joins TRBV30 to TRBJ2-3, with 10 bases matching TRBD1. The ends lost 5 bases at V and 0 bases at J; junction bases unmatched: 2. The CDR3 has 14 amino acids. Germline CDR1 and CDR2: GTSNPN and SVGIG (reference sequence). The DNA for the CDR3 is TGTGCCTGGGACAGGGGGCTAAGCACAGATACGCAGTATTTT. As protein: CAWDRGLSTDTQYF.

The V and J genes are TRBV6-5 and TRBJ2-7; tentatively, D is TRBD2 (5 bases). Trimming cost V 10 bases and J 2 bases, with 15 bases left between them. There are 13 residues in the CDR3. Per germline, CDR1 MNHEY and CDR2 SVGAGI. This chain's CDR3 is CATHRTGPYEQYF. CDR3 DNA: TGTGCCACCCACCGGACTGGGCCCTACGAGCAGTACTTC.